This T cell receptor (beta chain) was obtained from a study of shared clonotypes between healthy human individuals. Across the whole study: Each donor's CD4 naive and CD4 memory cells filled three plates apiece, CD8 naive two, and CD8 memory one. Points from the study as a whole: Depth of sequencing was expected to influence donor clonotype sharing. A reduction in generation probabilities was seen for non-shared clonotypes relative to those shared by all four donors.

Sequencing used immunoSEQ multiplex PCR; TCRdb keeps in-frame clones, though not all of them. This sample has 1.6 million or so clones, with approximately 97% found just once. There are 13 residues in the CDR3. V shed 7 bases and J shed 3 bases, with 11 bases lying between them. For this clone: Antigen: not known.

The sequenced material came from naive CD4+ T cells sorted from blood. The subset here: CD45RA+ positively selected. This chain uses TRBV23-1 with TRBJ2-3, with D perhaps matching TRBD1 (6 bases). TRBV23-1 is classed as an ORF, of uncertain function. This TCR came from a man aged 25 to 45 in good health. CDR3 sequence: CASIKTGTDTQYF. CDR3 nucleotide sequence: TGCGCCAGCATCAAAACAGGGACAGATACGCAGTATTTT.